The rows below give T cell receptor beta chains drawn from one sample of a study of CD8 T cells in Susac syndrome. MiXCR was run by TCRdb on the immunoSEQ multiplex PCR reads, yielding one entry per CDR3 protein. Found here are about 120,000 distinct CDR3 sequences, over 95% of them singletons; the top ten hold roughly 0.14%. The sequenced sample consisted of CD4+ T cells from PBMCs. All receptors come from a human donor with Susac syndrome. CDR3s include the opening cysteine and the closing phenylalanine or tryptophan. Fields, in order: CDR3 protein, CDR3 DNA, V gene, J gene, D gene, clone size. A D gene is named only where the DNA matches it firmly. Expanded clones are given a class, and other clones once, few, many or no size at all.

CASRTTGLSSYEQYF	TGTGCCAGTAGGACAACAGGGTTAAGCTCCTACGAGCAGTACTTC	TRBV19	TRBJ2-7	-	-
CSARRPGLADNEQFF	TGCAGTGCTAGGCGACCGGGACTAGCGGACAATGAGCAGTTCTTC	TRBV20-1	TRBJ2-1	TRBD2	-
CASSVAGRTEAFF	TGTGCCAGCAGCGTAGCGGGCCGCACTGAAGCTTTCTTT	TRBV9	TRBJ1-1	-	-
CSARTGGETQYF	TGCAGTGCTAGAACGGGCGGGGAGACCCAGTACTTC	TRBV20-1	TRBJ2-5	-	-
CASTLRGEQYF	TGTGCCAGCACCCTCCGGGGAGAGCAGTACTTC	TRBV12-3/TRBV12-4	TRBJ2-7	-	-
CASSYSTYGYTF	TGTGCCAGCAGTTACTCGACCTATGGCTACACCTTC	TRBV6-6	TRBJ1-2	-	-
CSARWAGDRIEQFF	TGCAGTGCCAGGTGGGCGGGAGATCGTATTGAGCAGTTCTTC	TRBV20-1	TRBJ2-1	TRBD2	-
CASNVDGRNEQFF	TGTGCCAGCAATGTCGACGGGAGGAATGAGCAGTTCTTC	TRBV2	TRBJ2-1	TRBD2	-
CASTKTGSMETQYF	TGTGCCAGCACCAAAACAGGGTCTATGGAGACCCAGTACTTC	TRBV28	TRBJ2-5	-	once
CASSGAGASTDTQYF	TGCGCCAGCAGCGGAGCGGGAGCCAGCACAGATACGCAGTATTTT	TRBV5-1	TRBJ2-3	TRBD2	-
CSVGGQGALSYEQYF	TGCAGCGTTGGGGGACAGGGGGCCCTATCCTACGAGCAGTACTTC	TRBV29-1	TRBJ2-7	TRBD1	-
CASSQDFSGEREQYF	TGTGCCAGCAGCCAAGATTTTTCAGGGGAACGCGAGCAGTACTTC	TRBV3-1	TRBJ2-7	-	-
CSGQDRGGTEAFF	TGCAGCGGGCAAGACAGGGGAGGGACTGAAGCTTTCTTT	TRBV29-1	TRBJ1-1	TRBD1	-
CASSPLAGEKLFF	TGTGCCAGCTCACCACTTGCTGGGGAAAAACTGTTTTTT	TRBV18	TRBJ1-4	-	-
CASSHRDRNYGYTF	TGTGCCAGCAGCCACCGGGACAGAAACTATGGCTACACCTTC	TRBV7-9	TRBJ1-2	TRBD1	-
CASTRSMGGEAFF	TGTGCCAGCACCCGATCTATGGGGGGCGAAGCTTTCTTT	TRBV12-3/TRBV12-4	TRBJ1-1	-	-
CAISGEGNYGYTF	TGTGCCATCAGTGGGGAGGGTAACTATGGCTACACCTTC	TRBV10-3	TRBJ1-2	-	-
CASSKTSSTDTQYF	TGTGCCAGCAGTAAGACTAGCAGCACAGATACGCAGTATTTT	TRBV12-3/TRBV12-4	TRBJ2-3	TRBD2	-
CASSSRPTRYEQYF	TGTGCCAGCAGCTCGAGACCGACCCGCTACGAGCAGTACTTC	TRBV7-2	TRBJ2-7	-	-
CSAPGLAGQYNEQFF	TGCAGTGCTCCGGGACTAGCGGGACAGTACAATGAGCAGTTCTTC	TRBV20-1	TRBJ2-1	TRBD2	-
CASSPAPGGNYEQYF	TGCGCCAGCAGCCCGGCTCCAGGGGGAAATTACGAGCAGTACTTC	TRBV5-1	TRBJ2-7	TRBD1	-
CSARDGEGGGYEQYF	TGCAGTGCTAGAGACGGGGAGGGAGGAGGTTACGAGCAGTACTTC	TRBV20-1	TRBJ2-7	TRBD2	-
CSAPHGLGRYEQYF	TGCAGTGCTCCTCATGGACTGGGGCGCTACGAGCAGTACTTC	TRBV20-1	TRBJ2-7	-	-
CATSRDKGTGRNQPQHF	TGTGCCACCAGCAGAGATAAGGGAACAGGGCGCAATCAGCCCCAGCATTTT	TRBV15	TRBJ1-5	-	-
CATSDLGTSGGEYYNEQFF	TGTGCCACCAGTGATTTGGGGACTAGCGGGGGTGAGTACTACAATGAGCAGTTCTTC	TRBV24-1	TRBJ2-1	TRBD2	-
CASSLGTSGDLDDEQFF	TGCGCCAGCAGCTTGGGGACTAGCGGGGACCTCGACGATGAGCAGTTCTTC	TRBV5-1	TRBJ2-1	TRBD2	-
CASSLVRLEGHEQYF	TGCGCCAGCAGCTTGGTTCGGTTGGAGGGCCACGAGCAGTACTTC	TRBV5-1	TRBJ2-7	-	-
CASRTGLTLAFF	TGTGCCAGCAGGACAGGGCTTACACTGGCTTTCTTT	TRBV28	TRBJ1-1	TRBD1	once
CASSPPQFEGLGGYTF	TGTGCCAGCTCACCACCTCAATTCGAGGGTCTCGGTGGCTACACCTTC	TRBV18	TRBJ1-2	-	-
CASSSRTSRNTGELFF	TGTGCCAGCAGCTCCCGGACTAGCCGGAACACCGGGGAGCTGTTTTTT	TRBV3-1	TRBJ2-2	TRBD2	-
CASTRHTQYF	TGTGCCAGCACCAGACATACGCAGTATTTT	TRBV6-4	TRBJ2-3	-	-
CASSLVGPSYNEQFF	TGTGCCAGCAGCCTAGTGGGACCCTCCTACAATGAGCAGTTCTTC	TRBV11-2	TRBJ2-1	-	-
CISRLAGLAGHYEQYF	TGTATAAGTCGCTTAGCTGGGCTAGCAGGGCACTACGAGCAGTACTTC	TRBV12-2	TRBJ2-7	-	-
CASTVLPDNEQFF	TGCGCCAGCACCGTTCTCCCCGACAATGAGCAGTTCTTC	TRBV5-1	TRBJ2-1	-	-
CASSLSVTGDQETQYF	TGTGCCAGCAGTCTATCCGTAACAGGGGACCAAGAGACCCAGTACTTC	TRBV27	TRBJ2-5	TRBD1	-
CASGTGEGVGELFF	TGTGCCAGCGGAACCGGGGAAGGGGTCGGGGAGCTGTTTTTT	TRBV6-5	TRBJ2-2	-	once
CSASREVTDTQYF	TGCAGTGCTAGTCGGGAGGTGACAGATACGCAGTATTTT	TRBV20-1	TRBJ2-3	TRBD2	-
CASSFRQGYGYTF	TGTGCCAGCAGTTTTCGGCAGGGATATGGCTACACCTTC	TRBV27	TRBJ1-2	-	few
CASSLVFAQASGSSDTQYF	TGTGCCAGCAGCTTAGTTTTTGCTCAGGCTAGCGGGAGTTCCGATACGCAGTATTTT	TRBV7-2	TRBJ2-3	TRBD2	once
CASSRPRGGSGQETQYF	TGTGCCAGCAGCCGCCCGCGAGGCGGGAGCGGGCAAGAGACCCAGTACTTC	TRBV3-1	TRBJ2-5	TRBD2	-
CAWSPTPPGASGNTIYF	TGTGCCTGGAGTCCAACCCCCCCTGGAGCATCTGGAAACACCATATATTTT	TRBV30	TRBJ1-3	-	-
CASSSGLRENIQYF	TGTGCCAGCAGCTCGGGGCTACGGGAAAACATTCAGTACTTC	TRBV3-1	TRBJ2-4	-	-
CASSLTSGVQETQYF	TGTGCTAGCAGCTTGACTAGCGGAGTACAAGAGACCCAGTACTTC	TRBV7-7	TRBJ2-5	TRBD2	-
CASSAVYEQYF	TGTGCCAGCAGCGCTGTCTACGAGCAGTACTTC	TRBV7-8	TRBJ2-7	-	once
CASRGTSGKLGEQYF	TGTGCCAGCAGGGGGACTAGCGGGAAGCTTGGCGAGCAGTACTTC	TRBV6-5	TRBJ2-7	TRBD2	-
CSARRSALETQYF	TGCAGTGCTAGACGGTCGGCGTTAGAGACCCAGTACTTC	TRBV20-1	TRBJ2-5	-	-
CASSIDRLPYEQYF	TGTGCCAGCAGCATTGACAGACTCCCCTACGAGCAGTACTTC	TRBV5-4	TRBJ2-7	-	-
CASSLFGLEGTDTQYF	TGTGCCAGCAGCTTGTTTGGACTAGAGGGCACAGATACGCAGTATTTT	TRBV5-4	TRBJ2-3	TRBD2	-
CSVDPGPGGTEAFF	TGCAGCGTTGACCCCGGGCCCGGGGGTACTGAAGCTTTCTTT	TRBV29-1	TRBJ1-1	-	-
CASSLDRKHLTYEQYF	TGCGCCAGCAGCTTGGATCGTAAGCACCTGACCTACGAGCAGTACTTC	TRBV5-1	TRBJ2-7	-	-
CASTQGRSYNEQFF	TGTGCCAGCACGCAGGGGAGGTCCTACAATGAGCAGTTCTTC	TRBV12-3/TRBV12-4	TRBJ2-1	-	-
CASSYGQGTSGANVLTF	TGTGCCAGCAGCTACGGACAGGGCACCTCTGGGGCCAACGTCCTGACTTTC	TRBV2	TRBJ2-6	TRBD1	-
CAISPVDRDDGYTF	TGTGCCATCAGCCCAGTGGACAGGGACGATGGCTACACCTTC	TRBV24-1	TRBJ1-2	TRBD1	-
CASSFSTGRNTEAFF	TGTGCCAGCAGTTTCTCCACAGGGAGGAACACTGAAGCTTTCTTT	TRBV12-3/TRBV12-4	TRBJ1-1	-	-
CASSLLADRQETQYF	TGCGCCAGCAGCTTGTTGGCGGACAGACAAGAGACCCAGTACTTC	TRBV5-1	TRBJ2-5	-	-
CASRAGQNYGYTF	TGCGCCAGCCGGGCGGGGCAGAACTATGGCTACACCTTC	TRBV5-1	TRBJ1-2	-	-
CASSTMTGVGNTIYF	TGTGCCAGCAGCACAATGACAGGAGTTGGAAACACCATATATTTT	TRBV7-2	TRBJ1-3	-	once
CASSLDTTEAFF	TGTGCCAGCAGTCTAGACACTACTGAAGCTTTCTTT	TRBV2	TRBJ1-1	-	-
CASSEGWVAASTDTQYF	TGTGCCAGCAGTGAAGGATGGGTAGCGGCTAGCACAGATACGCAGTATTTT	TRBV2	TRBJ2-3	-	once